Shown below are 17 T cell receptor beta chains from a single sample sequenced in a study of blood T cell repertoires in COVID-19. Sequencing used immunoSEQ multiplex PCR; TCRdb keeps in-frame clones, though not all of them. The repertoire has around 250,000 clones, approximately 90% of them found once; the top ten carry 3.5% to 4%. Sequenced: peripheral blood. Every receptor here comes from a man younger than 30 with active or convalescent COVID-19.

The count of this clone is one. The chain recombines TRBV19 with TRBJ1-4; no clear D gene. Trimming cost V 6 bases and J 2 bases, with 10 bases left between them. The CDR3 length is 14 residues. The V gene's germline CDR1 is LNHDA and CDR2 SQIVND (reference sequence). CDR3 loop: CASSITATNEKLFF. CDR3 bases: TGTGCCAGTAGCATAACAGCCACTAATGAAAAACTGTTTTTT.

This chain uses TRBV6-2 or TRBV6-3 with TRBJ2-5; 14 bases are shared with TRBD2. The CDR3 extends over 17 amino acids. The V gene end was trimmed by 2 bases and the J gene end by 4 bases; junction bases not matched to a gene: 6. Germline CDR1 is MNHEY and CDR2 is SVGEGT. The CDR3 region is CASSYTRGLAGVETQYF. The DNA of the CDR3 is TGTGCCAGCAGTTACACCAGGGGACTAGCGGGAGTAGAGACCCAGTACTTC.

The V call is TRBV7-3, the J call TRBJ1-3, with a possible D match to TRBD1 (5 bases). The CDR3 covers 15 residues. The V end lost 5 bases, the J end lost 3 bases, and 14 bases lay between the germline ends. Germline loops: CDR1 SGHTA, CDR2 FQGTGA. CDR3 region: CASSTDDSYGNTIYF. CDR3 nucleotides: TGTGCCAGCAGCACAGATGACAGCTATGGAAACACCATATATTTT.

The genes are TRBV24-1 and TRBJ2-2; D is ambiguous. This CDR3 region has 12 residues. Germline assignment: CDR1 KGHDR and CDR2 SFDVKD. The V end lost 5 bases, the J end lost 6 bases, and 6 bases lay between the germline ends. The CDR3 coding sequence is TGTGCCACCAGTGCCGGTGCCGGGGAGCTGTTTTTT. It yields the protein CATSAGAGELFF.

The chain is built from TRBV28 and TRBJ1-5; TRBD1 matches 7 bases. There are 16 residues in the CDR3. Germline V gene sequence: CDR1 MDHEN, CDR2 SYDVKM. The ends lost 3 bases at V and 3 bases at J; junction bases unmatched: 8. DNA for the CDR3: TGTGCCAGCAGTTTGGTACAGGGGAGCTTCAATCAGCCCCAGCATTTT. Translated: CASSLVQGSFNQPQHF.

V is TRBV27 and J is TRBJ2-1; D unresolved. The CDR3 has 14 amino acids. From germline, CDR1 is MNHEY and CDR2 SMNVEV (reference sequence). Trimming left V 4 bases short and J 0 bases short, with 7 bases between. CDR3: CASSSSFSYNEQFF. CDR3 in DNA: TGTGCCAGCAGTTCGTCTTTCTCCTACAATGAGCAGTTCTTC.

Comments on this clone: The junction departs from the called germline gene at one end, perhaps through a read error. The chain carries TRBV30 and TRBJ2-1; D might be TRBD2 (5 bases). This CDR3 is 13 amino acids long. Germline V gene lookup returns CDR1 GTSNPN and CDR2 SVGIG (reference sequence). As DNA, the CDR3 is TGTGCCTGGAGTGGGGCGGCCCCGGGATTCGGAGTCTTC. Its translation: CAWSGAAPGFGVF.

The chain joins TRBV4-3 to TRBJ2-7, with TRBD1 matching 8 bases. V shed 1 base and J 7 bases; nucleotides not matched to a gene: 12. This CDR3 has 16 amino acids. The germline V gene has CDR1 LGHNA and CDR2 YSLEER. The CDR3 DNA reads TGCGCCAGCAGCCAAGGGGTTCAGGGGGCAGGCGGGGAGCAGTACTTC. Translated, it gives CASSQGVQGAGGEQYF.

The gene calls are TRBV9 and TRBJ2-5; TRBD1 might be the D (6 bases). Germline CDR1 is SGDLS and CDR2 is YYNGEE. This CDR3 is built from 12 residues. V was clipped by 4 bases and J by 3 bases, with 7 bases between them. The CDR3 DNA follows: TGTGCCAGCAGCAGGACAGAAGAGACCCAGTACTTC. It translates to CASSRTEETQYF.

J is TRBJ1-3 and V is TRBV30; perhaps TRBD1 as D (6 bases). Between the trimmed V and J ends, which lost 3 bases and 4 bases, there was a span of 10 bases. The CDR3 runs to 13 residues. CDR1 is GTSNPN, CDR2 SVGIG, per germline (reference sequence). The CDR3 coding sequence is TGTGCCTGGAGCTGGACAGACGGAAACACCATATATTTT. Translation: CAWSWTDGNTIYF.

The CDR3 sequence is CASSYLLAGGPQETQYF. CDR3 nucleotide sequence: TGTGCCAGCAGTTACTTGTTAGCGGGAGGGCCTCAAGAGACCCAGTACTTC. The J gene is TRBJ2-5, the V gene TRBV6-2 or TRBV6-3; TRBD2 agrees at 11 bases. Trimming cost V 1 base and J 2 bases; bases outside gene matches: 6. The CDR3 is 17 residues long. Germline V CDR1 and CDR2: MNHEY, SVGEGT.

V and J are TRBV6-5 and TRBJ1-3; possibly TRBD1 for D (6 bases). This CDR3 comprises 14 residues. The germline V gene encodes CDR1 MNHEY and CDR2 SVGAGI. The V and J ends lost 5 bases and 2 bases respectively, with 10 bases between them. CDR3 residues: CASSRTVPGNTIYF. In nucleotides, the CDR3 is TGTGCCAGCAGTCGGACAGTTCCTGGAAACACCATATATTTT.

The chain is built from TRBV2 and TRBJ1-3; TRBD1 might be the D (5 bases). V lost 0 bases and J 4 bases, leaving 13 bases between the germline ends. The CDR3 is 16 residues long. The germline V gene encodes CDR1 SNHLY and CDR2 FYNNEI. The CDR3 protein is CASSEALPGYGNTIYF. CDR3 in DNA: TGTGCCAGCAGTGAAGCGCTTCCAGGGTACGGAAACACCATATATTTT.

The V and J genes are TRBV10-3 and TRBJ1-5, with 9 bases fitting TRBD1. The CDR3 is made up of 13 amino acids. Germline assignment: CDR1 ENHRY and CDR2 SYGVKD. V lost 6 bases and J lost 9; bases outside the gene matches: 6. CDR3 loop: CAISRDRVWPQHF. The CDR3 DNA is TGTGCCATCAGCCGGGACAGGGTTTGGCCCCAGCATTTT.

This clone has a handful of counts. V and J are TRBV30 and TRBJ2-5; 7 nucleotides match TRBD2. The J segment lost 5 bases and the V segment lost 3 bases, leaving 3 bases of the junction unmatched. This CDR3 spans 12 amino acids. CDR1 is GTSNPN, CDR2 SVGIG, per germline (reference sequence). CDR3 region: CAWSGGGETQYF. In DNA form, the CDR3 reads TGTGCCTGGAGCGGGGGAGGGGAGACCCAGTACTTC. The variable domain in full, with the rest retrieved from reference TRBV30 and TRBJ2-5, is SQTIHQWPATLVQPVGSPLSLECTVEGTSNPNLYWYRQAAGRGLQLLFYSVGIGQISSEVPQNLSASRPQDRQFILSSKKLLLSDSGFYLCAWSGGGETQYFGPGTRLLVL.

The rearrangement links TRBV12-3 or TRBV12-4 to TRBJ1-1, with no clear D. The CDR3 spans 12 residues. V was shortened by 5 bases and J by 5 bases, with 9 bases between the two germline ends. The CDR3: CASSLPGTEAFF. The DNA for the CDR3 is TGTGCCAGCAGTCTTCCGGGGACTGAAGCTTTCTTT.

This clone showed up just a few times. The chain carries TRBV9 and TRBJ2-1; D may be TRBD2 (6 bases). This CDR3 has 14 amino acids. From germline, CDR1 is SGDLS and CDR2 YYNGEE. The germline V and J ends were trimmed by 0 bases and 8 bases, with 12 bases remaining between them. The CDR3 region is CASSVGGASDEQFF. The CDR3 bases are TGTGCCAGCAGCGTAGGTGGGGCTAGCGATGAGCAGTTCTTC.